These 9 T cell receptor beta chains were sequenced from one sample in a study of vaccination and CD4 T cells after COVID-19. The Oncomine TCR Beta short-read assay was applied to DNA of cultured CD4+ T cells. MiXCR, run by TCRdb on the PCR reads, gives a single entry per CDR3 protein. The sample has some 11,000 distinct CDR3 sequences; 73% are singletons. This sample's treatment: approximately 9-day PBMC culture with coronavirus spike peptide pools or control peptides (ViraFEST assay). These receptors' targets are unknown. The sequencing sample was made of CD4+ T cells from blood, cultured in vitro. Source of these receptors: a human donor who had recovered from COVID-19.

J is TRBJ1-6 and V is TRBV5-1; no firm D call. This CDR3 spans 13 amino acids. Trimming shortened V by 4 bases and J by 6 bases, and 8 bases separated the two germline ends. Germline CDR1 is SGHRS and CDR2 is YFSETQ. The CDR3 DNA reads TGCGCCAGCAGCGCGGCTCTTAATTCACCCCTCCACTTT. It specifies CASSAALNSPLHF.

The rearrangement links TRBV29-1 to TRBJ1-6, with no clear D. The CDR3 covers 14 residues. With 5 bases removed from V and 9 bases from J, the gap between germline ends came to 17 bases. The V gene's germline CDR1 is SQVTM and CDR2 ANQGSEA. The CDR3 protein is CSVRPGSEGSPLHF. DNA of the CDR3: TGCAGCGTTCGACCGGGCTCCGAGGGTTCACCCCTCCACTTT.

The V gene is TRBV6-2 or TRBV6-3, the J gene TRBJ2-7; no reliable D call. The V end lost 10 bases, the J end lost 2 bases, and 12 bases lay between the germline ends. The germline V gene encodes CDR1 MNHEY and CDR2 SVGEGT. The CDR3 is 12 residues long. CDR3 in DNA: TGTGCCACAAAAGACAATCCCTACGAGCAGTACTTC. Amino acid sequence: CATKDNPYEQYF.

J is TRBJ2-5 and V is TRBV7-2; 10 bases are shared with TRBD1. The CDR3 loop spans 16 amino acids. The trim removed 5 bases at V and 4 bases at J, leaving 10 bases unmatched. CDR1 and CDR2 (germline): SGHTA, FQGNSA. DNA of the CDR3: TGTGCCAGCAGCCCCTTCCTGACAGGGGGCTCAGAGACCCAGTACTTC. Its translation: CASSPFLTGGSETQYF.

The DNA for the CDR3 is TGCAGTGCTAGAGATCCGTCCACTAGCGGGAGCTACGAGCAGTACTTC. Protein sequence: CSARDPSTSGSYEQYF. J is TRBJ2-7 and V is TRBV20-1; 11 bases align to TRBD2. Germline V gene data show CDR1 as DFQATT and CDR2 as SNEGSKA (reference sequence). The CDR3 sequence is 16 residues long. The V gene end was trimmed by 0 bases and the J gene end by 3 bases; junction bases not matched to a gene: 7.

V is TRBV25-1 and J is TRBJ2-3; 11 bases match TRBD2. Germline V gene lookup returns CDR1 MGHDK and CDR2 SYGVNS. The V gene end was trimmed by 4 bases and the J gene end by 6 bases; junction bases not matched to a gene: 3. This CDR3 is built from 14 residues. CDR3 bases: TGTGCCAGCAGTGGGACTAGCGGGCTGGATACGCAGTATTTT. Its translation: CASSGTSGLDTQYF.

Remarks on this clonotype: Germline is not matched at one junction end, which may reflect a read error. The CDR3 spells CATMGTSKDTQYF. The CDR3 DNA sequence: TGTGCCACTATGGGGACTAGCAAAGATACGCAGTATTTT. The chain employs TRBV24-1 and TRBJ2-3, with 9 bases matching TRBD2. The CDR3 loop spans 13 amino acids. Germline V gene sequence: CDR1 KGHDR, CDR2 SFDVKD.

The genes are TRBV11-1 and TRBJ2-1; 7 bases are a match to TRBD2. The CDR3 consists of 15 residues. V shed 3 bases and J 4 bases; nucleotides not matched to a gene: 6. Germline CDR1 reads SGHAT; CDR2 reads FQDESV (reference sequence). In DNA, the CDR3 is TGTGCCAGCAGCTTGGGGCGGGAGAGTTACAATGAGCAGTTCTTC. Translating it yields CASSLGRESYNEQFF.

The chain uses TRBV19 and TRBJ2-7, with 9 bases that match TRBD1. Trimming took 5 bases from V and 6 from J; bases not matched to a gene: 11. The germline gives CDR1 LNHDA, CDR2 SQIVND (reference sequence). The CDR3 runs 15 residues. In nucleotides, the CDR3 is TGTGCCAGTAGTTCACCGGGACAGGGTTTCGGCGAGCAGTACTTC. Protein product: CASSSPGQGFGEQYF.